The T cell receptor (beta chain) under discussion was sequenced for a study of cytomegalovirus exposure and HLA in healthy donors (dated by TCRdb to 2017 to 2019). Background for the entire study: In an earlier analysis of approximately 500 of the donors, 250 to 350 Gb of sequence data and 100 million or so unique TCR beta sequences from about 190 million T cells were reported. About 310 gigabases of sequencing data and 78 million or so unique TCR sequences were included in an early release covering about 700 HLA-typed donors. Of the approximately 400 genotyped donors, roughly 80% were placed in the genetic ancestry cluster associated with self-reported Caucasian donors. The study was designed to test whether signatures of past pathogen exposure could be identified by cataloging public T cell receptors. The study profiled the T cell repertoires of under 700 subjects by immunosequencing and related them to cytomegalovirus serostatus. A separate validation cohort of approximately 130 different subjects was used in addition to the roughly 640-subject first cohort. To predict cytomegalovirus infection status, the study brought together high-throughput TCR immunosequencing, statistical association of individual TCRs with disease status, and machine learning. A later analysis re-analyzed previously published TCR beta repertoires from 666 donors and added high-resolution HLA genotyping to study TCR occurrence patterns. In the later analysis, no new phenotypic data were used to find candidate immune exposures; instead, reliance was placed on TCR beta sequences and their occurrence across donors. To decide whether each TCR beta V gene segment behaved as functional or pseudogenic, an earlier analysis of nearly 600 of the donors relied on high-throughput TCR beta sequencing. Donor age, sex, ethnicity and CMV serostatus were compiled together with the repertoire data. Genome-wide SNP genotypes for about 65% of the roughly 700 donors were used in a later genetic analysis, which treated that subset as a discovery cohort. All discovery cohort repertoires had been generated using a single sequencing platform. HLA typing included class I and class II loci at four-digit resolution. Typing coverage varied by locus: roughly 620-640 donors for A, B, C, DRB1 and DQB1; roughly 510 for DQA1; some 610 for DPA1; around 490 for DPB1. Several DR-DQ haplotypes were handled as single units for association and clustering because linkage in the cohort was strong. Across 300 to 500 genotyped donors of the cohort, an average of roughly 200,000 unique TCR beta nucleotide sequences per donor were sequenced, and roughly 18% of those sequences were non-productive.

As concerns this clone: What this receptor recognizes is not known. One base away there is no much larger clone; base qualities are not given.

General conclusions and limits of the study: It was suggested by the authors that the approach could potentially be generalized to other disease states and immunological phenotypes. In vitro tests confirmed that a few of the cytomegalovirus-associated TCR beta chains recognize cytomegalovirus antigens. In a later analysis, TCR association rates were found to vary across HLA loci, with the most associated TCRs seen for DRB1 alleles and the fewest for HLA-C alleles. Because some donors lacked HLA typing at each locus, the association tests relied only on the typed subset. Correlated functional status among segregating V segments might reflect linkage disequilibrium, but an unknown experimental factor could not be ruled out. An association between a missense DCLRE1C variant and V-gene and J-gene trimming of TCR beta chains was found in a later genetic analysis and replicated in an independent cohort. The classifier was reported to diagnose cytomegalovirus status with high specificity and sensitivity in both the original cohort and the validation cohort. Immune exposure information for the cohort was limited to CMV serostatus. Because counts were too low, about 17 rarely observed V segments, including chromosome 9 orphons, were excluded from the earlier analysis of 500 to 700 of the donors. In a later analysis, most CMV-associated TCR beta chains were found to appear HLA-restricted, with HLA associations seemingly driven largely by CMV exposure. Some IMGT-functional V segments, including TRBV6-2 and TRBV6-3, could not be told apart with the 87-base-pair reads, so those segments were excluded. Broadly in line with IMGT annotations, most TCR beta V segments showed up in productive rearrangements about 87% or about 30% of the time in an earlier analysis of several hundred of the donors. Strong co-occurrence of HLA alleles, especially DR and DQ, made assigning TCR associations to individual alleles difficult. In a later analysis, 15,000 to 20,000 TCR beta sequences were associated with specific HLA alleles at a false discovery rate of 0.05. In this cohort, only TCR beta chains were sequenced, and detectable features were limited by the absence of alpha or paired-chain data. In a later analysis, HLA-associated TCR beta chains were found to be more clonally expanded and to have lower generation probabilities than equally common non-associated chains. A group of highly shared sequence variants was considered likely to be a technical artifact of the sequencing pipeline. Most TCR sequences were observed very rarely across donors, whereas some public TCRs were present in many individuals. Roughly uniform sequencing depth across donors was assumed in presence/absence analyses, although this assumption may not hold. In a later genetic analysis, fewer N-insertions in productive TCRs were reported among donors in an Asian-associated ancestry cluster than the roughly 700-donor mean. A further reported finding was that TCR beta sequences accurately predicted the HLA-A and HLA-B alleles for most subjects in the first cohort. In a later analysis, several top co-occurrence clusters were reported to appear linked to parvovirus B19, influenza, CMV and Epstein-Barr virus. The study listed 150 to 200 TCR beta chains as associated with cytomegalovirus.

The method was the immunoSEQ multiplex PCR assay. For the multiplex PCR, a mixture combining 60 forward primers for TCR Vbeta segments and 13 reverse primers for TCR Jbeta segments was used. A multiplex PCR assay on genomic DNA amplified the CDR3 region of rearranged TCR beta genes. The Illumina HiSeq System was used to sequence the amplified TCR beta libraries as 87-base-pair reads. The study's own analysis went as follows. Across the 670 or so repertoires, a later analysis counted 75 million to 90 million unique TCR beta chains, approximately 12 million of which were shared by at least two donors. Raw reads were error-corrected and collapsed into unique sequences with a nearest-neighbor algorithm that merged closely related sequences to remove PCR and sequencing errors. V, D and J gene segments were assigned by aligning CDR3 sequences to IMGT reference sequences. For a sequence to be retained, at least a six-nucleotide match to both a V gene segment and a J gene segment was required. Rearrangements were classified as productive when the CDR3 lacked stop codons and remained in frame with V and J, and all other rearrangements were classified as non-productive. CDR3 was defined by IMGT convention, running from the second conserved V-encoded cysteine to the conserved J-encoded phenylalanine. Sequences without an unambiguous match to a single V gene segment were excluded from the earlier analysis of several hundred of the donors. In an earlier analysis of some 590 of the donors, a V segment was called functional when productive rearrangements were above 56.7%, and segregating when the standard deviation between donors exceeded 5%. A statistical classification framework was developed to diagnose cytomegalovirus status using the catalog of TCR beta chain sequences. In a later analysis, TCR nucleotide sequences were compared against IMGT/GENE-DB human TR gene sequences so that V and J genes could be assigned. The TCRdist pipeline was used in a later analysis to assign CDR3 sequences and most-parsimonious VDJ recombination scenarios. A later analysis defined each TCR beta chain by its CDR3 amino acid sequence plus V-gene family, and excluded reads lacking a unique V-gene family. In a later analysis, 450 to 600 highly shared, low-generation-probability nucleotide sequences were removed to address suspected cross-contamination and a sequencing artifact. In a later analysis, a clonal expansion index was calculated for each public chain from normalized within-repertoire ranks of inferred template counts. In a later analysis, generation probabilities were computed with a VDJ recombination model fitted to out-of-frame rearrangements, and the resulting probabilities were checked against IGoR. In a later analysis, TCR-TCR, TCR-HLA and TCR-CMV co-occurrence was scored with hypergeometric tests, and a repertoire-size bias correction was applied to TCR pairs. To estimate false discovery rates, a later analysis permuted the HLA or CMV assignments 20 times. In a later analysis, co-occurring TCRs were grouped with DBSCAN, and TCRdist sequence similarity was added when clustering was performed within HLA-allele-positive subsets. For co-occurrence clustering, repertoires with fewer than 30,000 or more than 120,000 public chains were excluded, along with about five repertoires with anomalous nucleotide sharing. TCRdb took this table from immuneACCESS and kept in-frame rearrangements with V and J called. Such tables lack part of the clones; where checked against another copy, unresolved V genes explain under half of the gap, and the rest is unexplained. Clonal size and the V and J genes are those of that table, whereas D and trimming came from the DNA. The sample yields under 150,000 clones; roughly three quarters were counted once. Roughly 1.8% of the sample is taken by the ten largest.

The cohort consisted of 666 healthy bone marrow donors. All cohort members were sampled while nominally healthy, although unrecorded immune exposures were likely present. The donor was CMV seronegative and was included in the group of under 450 seronegative cohort members. Each donor provided a peripheral blood sample, and peripheral blood mononuclear cells were used for TCR beta sequencing. The Qiagen DNeasy Blood Extraction Kit was used to extract genomic DNA from the blood cell samples. The germline V gene specifies MDHEN as CDR1 and SYDVKM as CDR2. V is pared back by 6 bases and J by 7 bases, with 12 bases lying between the germline termini. The CDR3 goes from the cysteine to the phenylalanine over 12 residues. Only the CDR3 DNA stays, 36 bases, in frame from base 1.

Specimen: PBMCs. Recombination linked TRBV28 to TRBJ1-1; tentative D gene TRBD1, with 6 bases matching. This receptor was obtained from a woman between 40 and 50 years old in good health and CMV-seronegative. The CDR3 region: CASSRGEVEAFF. The sequenced DNA: TGTGCCAGCAGCAGGGGTGAGGTTGAAGCTTTCTTT.